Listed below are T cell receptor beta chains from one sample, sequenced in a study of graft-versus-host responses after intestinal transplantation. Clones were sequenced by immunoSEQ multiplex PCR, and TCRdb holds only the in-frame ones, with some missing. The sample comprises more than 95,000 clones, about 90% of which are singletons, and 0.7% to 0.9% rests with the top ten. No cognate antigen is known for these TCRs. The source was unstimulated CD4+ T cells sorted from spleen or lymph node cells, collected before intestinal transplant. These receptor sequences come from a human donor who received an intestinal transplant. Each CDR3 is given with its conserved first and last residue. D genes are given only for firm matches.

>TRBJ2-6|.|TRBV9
CASSGLRELSGANVLTF
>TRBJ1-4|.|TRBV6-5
CASSYDGATNEKLFF
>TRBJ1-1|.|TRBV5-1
CASSLRGVNTEAFF
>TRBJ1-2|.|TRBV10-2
CASSDLYGYTF
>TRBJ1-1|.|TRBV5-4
CASSFAGPMNTEAFF
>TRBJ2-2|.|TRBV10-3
CAISANTGELFF
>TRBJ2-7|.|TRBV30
CAWSVRGLYEQYF
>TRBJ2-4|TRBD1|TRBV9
CASSVGDRNIQYF
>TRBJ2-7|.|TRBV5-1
CASSPRDPHRPGSYEQYF
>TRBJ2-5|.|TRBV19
CASSMVVQSGIQYF
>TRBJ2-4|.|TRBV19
CASSEPPGLAKNIQYF
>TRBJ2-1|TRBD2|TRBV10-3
CAISTGTSGPEGQFF
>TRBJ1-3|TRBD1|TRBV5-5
CASSLGTGTGLNTIYF
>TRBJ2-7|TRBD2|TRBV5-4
CASSLERGIYEQYF
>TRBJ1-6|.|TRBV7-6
CASSLDPNSPLHF
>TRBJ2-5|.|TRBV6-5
CASSSRVFGETQYF
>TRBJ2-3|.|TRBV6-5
CASRAGTLTDTQYF
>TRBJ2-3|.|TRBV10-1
CASSRDSTDTQYF
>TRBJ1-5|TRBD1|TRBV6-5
CASTIGQGDNQPQHF
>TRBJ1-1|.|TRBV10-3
CAISEWEGFTEAFF
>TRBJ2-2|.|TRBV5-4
CASSLQVGGELFF
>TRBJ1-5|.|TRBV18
CASSPGANSNQPQHF
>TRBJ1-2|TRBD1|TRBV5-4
CASSILTGGAYGYTF
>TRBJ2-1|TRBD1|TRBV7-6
CASSWTGANNEQFF
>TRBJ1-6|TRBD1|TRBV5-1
CASSLALTGGIASPLHF
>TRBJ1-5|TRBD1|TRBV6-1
CASSGDRVRNQPQHF
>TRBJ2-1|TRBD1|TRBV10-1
CASSESIPGQRYNEQFF
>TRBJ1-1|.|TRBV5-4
CASSSRQLKNTEAFF
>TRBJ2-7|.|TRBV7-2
CASSLGRNYEQYF
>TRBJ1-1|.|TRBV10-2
CASSGGFIREAFF
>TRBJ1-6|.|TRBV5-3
CASSLAGPYNSPLHF
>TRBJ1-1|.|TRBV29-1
CSVIRGSTEAFF
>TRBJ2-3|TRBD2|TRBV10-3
CAIRQRELADTQYF
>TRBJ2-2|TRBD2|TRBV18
CASSLVLGTTPGELFF
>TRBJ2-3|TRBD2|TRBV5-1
CASSLGLAGGTDTQYF
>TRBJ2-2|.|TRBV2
CASSTRQYGELFF
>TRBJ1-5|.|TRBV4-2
CASSQDYGQNQPQHF
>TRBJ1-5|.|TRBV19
CASSVTWTANSNQPQHF
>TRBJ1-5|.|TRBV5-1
CASSLDGSQPQHF
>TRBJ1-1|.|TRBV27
CASSPGGLNTEAFF
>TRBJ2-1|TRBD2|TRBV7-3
CASSSQNPLSGIYNEQFF
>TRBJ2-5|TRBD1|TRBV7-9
CASSLEGGAETQYF
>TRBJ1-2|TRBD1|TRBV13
CASSLRQGGHGYTF
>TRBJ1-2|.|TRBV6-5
CASSYRGTYGYTF
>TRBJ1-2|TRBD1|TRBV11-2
CASSERPGQGINYGYTF
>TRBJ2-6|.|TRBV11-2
CASSLEPGSNVLTF